The rows below give T cell receptor beta chains drawn from one sample of a study of T cells in localized non-small cell lung cancer. This table comes from immunoSEQ multiplex PCR, and its TCRdb copy is limited to in-frame clones, with some not included. Of about 40,000 clones in the sample, more than 75% are singletons; the top ten hold approximately 3.5%. Sequenced material: peripheral blood, taken before any cancer treatment. These receptors were collected from a man between 18 and 49 years old with stage I lung adenocarcinoma. Each CDR3 is given with its conserved first and last residue. D genes are given only for firm matches. Size is omitted from some rows. Given values are once, few, many or a class for expanded clones.

d_gene | abundance | j_gene | v_gene | CDR3nt | CDR3aa
. | . | TRBJ1-2 | TRBV18 | TGTGCCAGCTCACCACCCAGTACTAACTATGGCTACACCTTC | CASSPPSTNYGYTF
TRBD2 | . | TRBJ2-5 | TRBV6-5 | TGTGCCAGCACCTTGACTAGCGAAGGGGAGACCCAGTACTTC | CASTLTSEGETQYF
TRBD1 | . | TRBJ1-4 | TRBV5-6 | TGTGCCAGCAGCGGGACAGGGTTAAGTGGTGAAAAACTGTTTTTT | CASSGTGLSGEKLFF
. | . | TRBJ1-2 | TRBV5-4 | TGTGCCAGCAGCACCACAGGCTCCCCCGATGGCTACACCTTC | CASSTTGSPDGYTF
. | . | TRBJ2-1 | TRBV28 | TGTGCCAGCAGTTCGGTAGGGAACAATGAGCAGTTCTTC | CASSSVGNNEQFF
. | . | TRBJ1-2 | TRBV14 | TGTGCCAGCAGCCAAGAGAGTGTGGGCGGCTACACCTTC | CASSQESVGGYTF
TRBD1 | few | TRBJ1-2 | TRBV9 | TGTGCCAGCAGCGAGGACAGGGGCAACTATGGCTACACCTTC | CASSEDRGNYGYTF
TRBD1 | once | TRBJ2-5 | TRBV19 | TGTGCCAGTAGTATCCCCGGGACAGGGCCGGACCAAGAGACCCAGTACTTC | CASSIPGTGPDQETQYF
. | . | TRBJ2-6 | TRBV5-1 | TGCGCCAGCAGCCCCCAATCTGGGGCCAACGTCCTGACTTTC | CASSPQSGANVLTF
. | . | TRBJ1-1 | TRBV4-3 | TGCGCCAGCAGCCAAGTGTCTTCAGGCGGAGCTTTCTTT | CASSQVSSGGAFF
. | . | TRBJ1-5 | TRBV5-5 | TGTGCCAGCAGCTTGGAGTCCGGGGGCAATCAGCCCCAGCATTTT | CASSLESGGNQPQHF
. | . | TRBJ2-5 | TRBV6-6 | TGTGCCAGCAGTTACCAGTACCAAGAGACCCAGTACTTC | CASSYQYQETQYF
TRBD1 | . | TRBJ1-1 | TRBV30 | TGTGCCCGGGGACAGGGGGTGGGGGCTTTCTTT | CARGQGVGAFF
TRBD1 | . | TRBJ1-5 | TRBV29-1 | TGCAGCGTTGCCGTCGACAGGGGGCTCGGACAGCCCCAGCATTTT | CSVAVDRGLGQPQHF
TRBD2 | . | TRBJ2-5 | TRBV5-4 | TGTGCCAGCTCGGAACTAGCGGGGGATGAGACCCAGTACTTC | CASSELAGDETQYF
. | once | TRBJ1-5 | TRBV6-1 | TGTGCCAGCAGTGATGGAAGAGGGCCCCAGCATTTT | CASSDGRGPQHF
. | . | TRBJ1-4 | TRBV28 | TGTGCCAGCAGCTCCGGGACCATTCATGAAAAACTGTTTTTT | CASSSGTIHEKLFF
TRBD1 | . | TRBJ2-1 | TRBV29-1 | TGCAGCGTATCGACAGGGTCCAAGATTATTTCAAGCTCCTACAATGAGCAGTTCTTC | CSVSTGSKIISSSYNEQFF
. | . | TRBJ1-1 | TRBV19 | TGTGCCAGTAGTATGGGTTGGGCCGAAGCTTTCTTT | CASSMGWAEAFF
. | . | TRBJ1-1 | TRBV7-8 | TGTGCCAGCAGCTTAGTGCGGGTCCCCACTGAAGCTTTCTTT | CASSLVRVPTEAFF
. | . | TRBJ1-4 | TRBV4-3 | TGCGCCAGCAGCCGGGACCCGACGAGTAAACTGTTTTTT | CASSRDPTSKLFF
. | . | TRBJ1-3 | TRBV11-2 | TGTGCCAGCAGCTTTGCGGGCTCTGGAAACACCATATATTTT | CASSFAGSGNTIYF
TRBD2 | . | TRBJ2-3 | TRBV6-1 | TGTGCCAGCAGTGAATTTGACGGGGGGTACACTAGCACAGATACGCAGTATTTT | CASSEFDGGYTSTDTQYF
TRBD1 | . | TRBJ1-2 | TRBV7-6 | TGTGCCAGCAGTCGTAACCCACCGGGACAGACTAACTATGGCTACACCTTC | CASSRNPPGQTNYGYTF
. | . | TRBJ1-2 | TRBV19 | TGTGCCAGTCTTCCTAGAGGAGGGAGAGGGGACCATGGCTACACCTTC | CASLPRGGRGDHGYTF
. | . | TRBJ2-1 | TRBV2 | TGTGCCAGCAACTCGGGGAGCTCCTACAATGAGCAGTTCTTC | CASNSGSSYNEQFF
TRBD1 | . | TRBJ1-4 | TRBV19 | TGTGCCAGTAGAACAGGGGCGGTCGGTGAAAAACTGTTTTTT | CASRTGAVGEKLFF
TRBD1 | . | TRBJ1-1 | TRBV30 | TGTGCCTGGAGTGTGACAGGGGGCACTGAAGCTTTCTTT | CAWSVTGGTEAFF
. | . | TRBJ1-1 | TRBV19 | TGTGCCACCCTTTCGGACACTTTCACTGAAGCTTTCTTT | CATLSDTFTEAFF
. | . | TRBJ1-2 | TRBV2 | TGTGCCAGCACCCCCGGGCGAAGCTATGGCTACACCTTC | CASTPGRSYGYTF
. | . | TRBJ2-3 | TRBV2 | TGTGCCAGCAGTGAGGGAGCCAACCTGAGCACAGATACGCAGTATTTT | CASSEGANLSTDTQYF
. | once | TRBJ2-1 | TRBV5-1 | TGCGCCAGCCGCGGGGGCCCAGAATACAATGAGCAGTTCTTC | CASRGGPEYNEQFF
. | . | TRBJ2-7 | TRBV5-6 | TGTGCCAGCAGCTTGAGGGGGGCCTACGAGCAGTACTTC | CASSLRGAYEQYF
. | . | TRBJ1-2 | TRBV28 | TGTGCCAGCAGCCGCCCTTACGATGGGTATGGCTACACCTTC | CASSRPYDGYGYTF
. | . | TRBJ2-1 | TRBV5-1 | TGCGCCAGCAGCTTGACTACCGACAATGAGCAGTTCTTC | CASSLTTDNEQFF
TRBD1 | . | TRBJ1-3 | TRBV6-1 | TGTGCCAGCAGTGAATCATCGCACAGGGGGCTTACTGGAAACACCATATATTTT | CASSESSHRGLTGNTIYF
. | . | TRBJ1-2 | TRBV7-9 | TGTGCCAGCAGCTTAGCGCAGATCGGCTACACCTTC | CASSLAQIGYTF
. | . | TRBJ1-6 | TRBV13 | TGTGCCAGCAGCCACCGGCGGTTCGGAGGTAATTCACCCCTCCACTTT | CASSHRRFGGNSPLHF
TRBD1 | . | TRBJ2-7 | TRBV9 | TGTGCCAGCAGCGTAGAAGGGACAGGGTTCAACGAGCAGTACTTC | CASSVEGTGFNEQYF
. | . | TRBJ2-2 | TRBV6-5 | TGTGCCAGCAGAAGAGGGGCGGCCGCCGGGGAGCTGTTTTTT | CASRRGAAAGELFF
TRBD1 | . | TRBJ1-1 | TRBV6-5 | TGTGCCAGCAGGCGAAAACCATGGGACAGCGGAGAAGCTTTCTTT | CASRRKPWDSGEAFF
. | few | TRBJ1-2 | TRBV4-3 | TGCGCCAGCAGCCAAGATCTCGCAGGGAACTATGGCTACACCTTC | CASSQDLAGNYGYTF
. | . | TRBJ1-2 | TRBV2 | TGTGCCAGCAGTGTTGGGCAAGCCTATGGCTACACCTTC | CASSVGQAYGYTF
TRBD1 | . | TRBJ2-2 | TRBV30 | TGTGCCTGGCTAGGGGGCGAGGGGAACACCGGGGAGCTGTTTTTT | CAWLGGEGNTGELFF
. | . | TRBJ1-1 | TRBV5-1 | TGCGCCAGCAGCTCGGACGGGTCTAACACTGAAGCTTTCTTT | CASSSDGSNTEAFF
TRBD1 | . | TRBJ1-1 | TRBV18 | TGTGCCAGCTCACCACCCGACAGGGGGCTTGAAGCTTTCTTT | CASSPPDRGLEAFF
TRBD1 | once | TRBJ1-2 | TRBV10-2 | TGCGCCAGCAGTACAGACAGGGGAGGCTATGGCTACACCTTC | CASSTDRGGYGYTF
. | once | TRBJ1-1 | TRBV7-2 | TGTGCCAGCAGCCTAACAAACAGGAACACTGAAGCTTTCTTT | CASSLTNRNTEAFF
. | . | TRBJ1-2 | TRBV5-1 | TGCGCCAGCAGCTTGGAACAGGGAGGCGGCTACACCTTC | CASSLEQGGGYTF
. | . | TRBJ2-6 | TRBV19 | TGTGCCAGTCAGCAACCCCCTCCCTCTGGGGCCAACGTCCTGACTTTC | CASQQPPPSGANVLTF